The sequence of this T cell receptor beta chain was determined in a study of OX40 agonist ivuxolimab in advanced cancers. V was clipped by 8 bases and J by 6 bases, with 14 bases between them. The CDR3 is made up of 12 amino acids. Germline CDR1 SQVTM, CDR2 ANQGSEA. Assay used: immunoSEQ multiplex PCR; TCRdb lists only in-frame clones, some missing. This table holds tens of thousands of clones, 80% to 95% found once. The sequence was obtained from an adult with an advanced solid tumor such as melanoma, head and neck, liver or kidney cancer. Sequenced material: CD4+ or CD8+ T cells sorted from blood, taken in a trial of the OX40 agonist ivuxolimab. The chain is built from TRBV29-1 and TRBJ2-1; maybe TRBD2 (6 bases). The CDR3 bases are TGCAGCTTCCCGGGGAGGACCAATGAGCAGTTCTTC. This sequence encodes CSFPGRTNEQFF.